The TCR beta chain described here comes from a study of persistence of HIV-infected CD4 T cells. Looking at the study overall: Up to 180 mL blood was drawn at multiple time points; two donors had single-time leukapheresis. Study-level points and caveats: TCRbeta richness was lower in CMV- and Gag-responding cells than in anti-CD3/anti-CD28-responding cells.

Sequencing used immunoSEQ version 4 in survey mode. Assay used: immunoSEQ multiplex PCR; TCRdb lists only in-frame clones, some missing. Among roughly 60,000 clones listed, about 81% were seen once. The CDR3 extends over 15 amino acids. Germline CDR1 MNHEY, CDR2 SMNVEV (reference sequence). The V and J ends lost 3 bases and 2 bases, in that order; junction bases with no gene match: 4. Cells were stimulated with overlapping HIV-1 Gag 15-mer peptides. Sorted nonresponding memory CD4+ T cells were CD40L-negative, CD69-negative, CD45RO-high. Undetectable plasma HIV-1 RNA below 50 copies/mL lasted at least 4 years. Stimulated PBMCs had first been depleted of CD8+ T cells. The table lists this clone with a few counts. What it recognizes is unknown.

Sequencing used CD4+ T cells sorted from PBMCs after roughly 17-hour stimulation, obtained from a patient who received antiretroviral therapy. The J gene is TRBJ1-5, the V gene TRBV27, with 7 bases identical to TRBD1. The receptor was derived from an adult man with HIV who was CMV-seropositive. The CDR3: CASSLSRGGNQPQHF. The DNA for the CDR3 is TGTGCCAGCAGTTTGAGCAGGGGGGGCAATCAGCCCCAGCATTTT.